This T cell receptor (beta chain) was sequenced during a study of shared clonotypes between healthy human individuals. Study-wide findings and caveats: What naive subsets generally showed was a larger estimated richness than memory subsets showed.

Regarding this clone: Its antigen remains unidentified.

Trimming left V 2 bases short and J 0 bases short, with 8 bases between. The CDR3 has 15 amino acids. The germline V gene encodes CDR1 SGHNT and CDR2 YENEEA. The repertoire was sequenced with immunoSEQ multiplex PCR; TCRdb's copy has only in-frame clones and lacks some. The table lists some 1,600,000 clones, 95% to 99% of them singletons. This chain connects TRBV11-3 to TRBJ2-1; D remains ambiguous. This clonotype was obtained from a man aged 25 to 45 in good health. Sequenced: naive CD4+ T cells sorted from blood. The subset: CD45RA+ positively selected. CDR3 loop: CASSLLPISYNEQFF. Written as DNA, the CDR3 is TGTGCCAGCAGCTTACTGCCCATCTCCTACAATGAGCAGTTCTTC.